The clone carrying this T cell receptor (beta chain) was detected ten times or more. Antigen specificity is unknown. The sample belongs to a study of T cells in Graves' hyperthyroidism and ophthalmopathy. Study-wide points: Through a model of 13 V-J features, ophthalmopathy was separated from stable hyperthyroidism.

For Graves' hyperthyroidism to be stable, ophthalmopathy could not progress within 18 months. TCR beta CDR3 sequences were amplified from RNA transcripts. RT-PCR in the first round (using the HTBI primer set) targeted the TCR CDR3. In TCRdb, the multiplex PCR reads were re-called with MiXCR into one record per CDR3 protein. The data contain over 500,000 distinct CDR3 sequences, about 15% of them singletons. The CDR3 runs to 14 residues. Germline CDR1 PRHDT, CDR2 FYEKMQ (reference sequence). V was clipped by 3 bases and J by 5 bases; unmatched bases: 4. The sequence was collected from a woman in her forties with Graves' hyperthyroidism. The sequencing input was blood. This chain joins TRBV13 and TRBJ2-3; 8 nucleotides align to TRBD2. For the CDR3, the DNA is TGTGCCAGCAGCTTGGTAGCGGGAAAAGATACGCAGTATTTT. It yields the protein CASSLVAGKDTQYF.